This T cell receptor beta chain originates from a study of T cell clonality in common variable immunodeficiency. Study results and caveats: CVID subjects shared fewer TCRbeta clones than healthy controls did.

This clone was detected many times. No antigen is known for it. With the read ending 3 residues before the CDR3 end, the germline J gene is used to fill in that end. CVID and control samples used equivalent genomic DNA input. The assay was immunoSEQ multiplex PCR, and TCRdb's table has in-frame clones only and misses some. There are roughly 43,000 clones in the sample, none observed a single time. Deletions cut 1 base from V and 8 bases from J, with 15 bases between. Germline V gene sequence: CDR1 DFQATT, CDR2 SNEGSKA (reference sequence). The CDR3 has 14 residues. The source of this sequence is a person between 18 and 70 years old in good health. The chain employs TRBV20-1 and TRBJ2-1; tentative D call: TRBD2 (6 bases). The specimen sequenced was peripheral blood mononuclear cells. The sequenced CDR3 bases are TGCAGTGCTAGAGTAGGTCTAGCGCCCTATGAG. Its protein is CSARVGLAPYE. The complete CDR3 reads CSARVGLAPYEQFF.